The source of this T cell receptor beta chain is a study of regulatory T cells in long-lasting Graves disease. CDR3-region Arm-PCR and iRepertoire HTBI primers produced the TCR beta libraries. TCRdb processed the multiplex PCR reads anew with MiXCR; each CDR3 protein has one entry. The sample carries around 480,000 distinct CDR3 sequences, roughly 15% recorded once. The CDR3 runs 13 residues. Losses at the gene ends were 11 bases for V and 3 bases for J; bases not matched to a gene: 7. Germline-derived CDR1 and CDR2 are ENHRY and SYGVKD. This clonotype was counted ten times or more. Sample time point: newly diagnosed GD, antithyroid drugs for less than 3 months. The TCR library used RNA extracted from PBMCs. The sample was also linked to a second study, of T cells in Graves' hyperthyroidism and ophthalmopathy.

This rearrangement joins TRBV10-3 to TRBJ2-7, with TRBD1 matching 10 bases. Sequenced here: peripheral blood mononuclear cells (PBMCs), sampled at new diagnosis, from a patient treated with antithyroid drugs. The receptor was isolated from a woman aged 35-60 years with Graves disease. The CDR3 region has the DNA TGTGCCTCCGGGGGACAGGGGCTCTACGAGCAGTACTTC. Protein: CASGGQGLYEQYF.